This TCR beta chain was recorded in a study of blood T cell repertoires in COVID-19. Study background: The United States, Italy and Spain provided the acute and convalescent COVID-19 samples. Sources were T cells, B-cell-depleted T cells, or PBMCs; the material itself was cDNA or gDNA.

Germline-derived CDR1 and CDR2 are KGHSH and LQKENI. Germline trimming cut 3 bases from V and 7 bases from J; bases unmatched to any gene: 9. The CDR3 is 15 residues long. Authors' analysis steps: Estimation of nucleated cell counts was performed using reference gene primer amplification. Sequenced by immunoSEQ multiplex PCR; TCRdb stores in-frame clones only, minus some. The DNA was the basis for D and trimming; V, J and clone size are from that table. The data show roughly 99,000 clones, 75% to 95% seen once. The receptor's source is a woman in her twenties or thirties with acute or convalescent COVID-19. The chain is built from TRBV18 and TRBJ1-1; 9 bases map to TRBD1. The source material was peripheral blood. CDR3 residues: CASSPGTGRIVEAFF. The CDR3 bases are TGTGCCAGCTCACCCGGGACAGGGCGTATAGTTGAAGCTTTCTTT.